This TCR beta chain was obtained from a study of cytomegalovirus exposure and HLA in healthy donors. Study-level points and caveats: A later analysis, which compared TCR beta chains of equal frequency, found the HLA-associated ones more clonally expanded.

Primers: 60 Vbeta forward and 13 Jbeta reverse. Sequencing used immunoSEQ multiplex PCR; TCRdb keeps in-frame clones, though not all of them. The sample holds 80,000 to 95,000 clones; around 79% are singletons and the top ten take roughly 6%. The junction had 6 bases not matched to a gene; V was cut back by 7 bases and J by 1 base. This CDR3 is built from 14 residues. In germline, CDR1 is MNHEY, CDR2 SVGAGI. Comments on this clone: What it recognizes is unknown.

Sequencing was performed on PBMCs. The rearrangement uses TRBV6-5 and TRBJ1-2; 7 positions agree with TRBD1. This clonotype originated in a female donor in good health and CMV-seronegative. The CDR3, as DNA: TGTGCCAGCAACCCAGGGGGGAGTAACTATGGCTACACCTTC. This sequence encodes CASNPGGSNYGYTF.